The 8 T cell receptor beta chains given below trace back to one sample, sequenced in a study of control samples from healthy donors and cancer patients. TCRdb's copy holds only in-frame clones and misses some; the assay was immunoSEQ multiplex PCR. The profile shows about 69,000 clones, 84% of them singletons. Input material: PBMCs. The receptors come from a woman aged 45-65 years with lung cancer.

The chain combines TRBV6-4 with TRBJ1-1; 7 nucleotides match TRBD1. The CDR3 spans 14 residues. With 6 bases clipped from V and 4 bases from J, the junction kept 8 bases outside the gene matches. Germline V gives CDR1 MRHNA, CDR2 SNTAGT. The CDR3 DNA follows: TGTGCCAGCAGAACTCATCAGGGGGTCACTGAAGCTTTCTTT. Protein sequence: CASRTHQGVTEAFF.

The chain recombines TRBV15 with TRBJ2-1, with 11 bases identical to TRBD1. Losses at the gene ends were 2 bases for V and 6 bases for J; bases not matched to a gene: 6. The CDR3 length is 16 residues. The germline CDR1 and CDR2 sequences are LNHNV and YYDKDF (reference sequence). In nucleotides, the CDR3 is TGTGCCACCAGCAGAACCGGGACAGGGGGTGGCAATGAGCAGTTCTTC. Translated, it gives CATSRTGTGGGNEQFF.

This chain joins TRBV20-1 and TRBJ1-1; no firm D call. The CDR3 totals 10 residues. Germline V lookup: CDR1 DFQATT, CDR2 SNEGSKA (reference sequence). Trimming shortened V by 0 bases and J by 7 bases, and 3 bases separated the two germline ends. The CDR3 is CSAREGEAFF. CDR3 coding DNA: TGCAGTGCTAGAGAGGGTGAAGCTTTCTTT.

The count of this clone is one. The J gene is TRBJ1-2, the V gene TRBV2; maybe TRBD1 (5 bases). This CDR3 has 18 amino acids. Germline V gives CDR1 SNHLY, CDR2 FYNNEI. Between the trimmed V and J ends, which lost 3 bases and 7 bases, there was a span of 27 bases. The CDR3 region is CASSDLRTSGVYFVGYTF. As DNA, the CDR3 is TGTGCCAGCAGTGACTTACGGACTTCGGGGGTATACTTTGTTGGCTACACCTTC.

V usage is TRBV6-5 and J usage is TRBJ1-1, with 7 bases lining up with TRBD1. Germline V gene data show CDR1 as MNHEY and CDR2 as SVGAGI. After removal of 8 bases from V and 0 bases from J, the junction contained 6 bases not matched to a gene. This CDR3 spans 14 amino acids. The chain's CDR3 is CASSGDRMNTEAFF. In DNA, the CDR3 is TGTGCCAGCTCGGGGGACAGAATGAACACTGAAGCTTTCTTT.

CDR3 sequence (DNA): TGTGCCGCCCGCAGGGCCGGGGAGCTGTTTTTT. Protein product: CAARRAGELFF. The V gene is TRBV10-3, the J gene TRBJ2-2; TRBD1 is a possible D gene (5 bases). This CDR3 is 11 amino acids long. Deletions cut 11 bases from V and 6 bases from J, with 10 bases between. Germline V gene data show CDR1 as ENHRY and CDR2 as SYGVKD.

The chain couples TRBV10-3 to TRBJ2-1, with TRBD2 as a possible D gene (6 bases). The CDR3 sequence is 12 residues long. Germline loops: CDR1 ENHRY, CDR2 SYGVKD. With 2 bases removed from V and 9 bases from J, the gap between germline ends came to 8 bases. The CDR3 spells CAISEGRSEQFF. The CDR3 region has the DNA TGTGCCATCAGTGAGGGGAGGAGTGAGCAGTTCTTC.

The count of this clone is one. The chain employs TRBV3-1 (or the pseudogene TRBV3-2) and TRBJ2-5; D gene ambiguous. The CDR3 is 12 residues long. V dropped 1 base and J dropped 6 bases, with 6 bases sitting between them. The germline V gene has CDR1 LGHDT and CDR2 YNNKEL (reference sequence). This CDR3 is CASSQALQTQYF. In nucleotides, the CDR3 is TGTGCCAGCAGCCAAGCCCTCCAGACCCAGTACTTC.